This T cell receptor beta chain was obtained from a study of cytomegalovirus exposure and HLA in healthy donors. It was with 60 Vbeta and 13 Jbeta primers that the PCR ran. Repertoires were generated with immunoSEQ multiplex PCR, while TCRdb's copy carries only in-frame clones and drops some. Altogether under 250,000 clones are present, roughly three quarters being singletons, with the ten largest covering about 1.7%. The germline V gene encodes CDR1 SGHRS and CDR2 YFSETQ. The CDR3 has 14 amino acids. The sequence was collected from a man over 45 in good health and CMV-seronegative. V and J are TRBV5-1 and TRBJ2-5; 7 bases are shared with TRBD2. Near its end, the DNA agrees better with TRBJ2-7, so the J call may be wrong. Sequencing input: PBMCs. This CDR3 is CASSPLRGAYEQYF. The CDR3 DNA sequence: TGCGCCAGCAGCCCCCTCCGGGGGGCCTACGAGCAGTACTTC.